Listed below are T cell receptor beta chains from one sample, sequenced in a study of shared clonotypes between healthy human individuals. Profiling relied on immunoSEQ multiplex PCR, and the TCRdb table lists in-frame clones only, not all of them. The sample contains around 2,000,000 clones, 85% to 95% of which appear only once. The sample was naive CD8+ T cells sorted from blood. The receptors here all came from a man between 18 and 35 years old in good health. Each CDR3 is given with its conserved first and last residue. The order of the fields is D gene, J gene, V gene, CDR3 protein, CDR3 DNA. A D gene is named only where the DNA matches it firmly.

- | TRBJ1-4 | TRBV2 | CASSVWGGAQEKLFF | TGTGCCAGCAGTGTCTGGGGGGGGGCGCAAGAAAAACTGTTTTTT
- | TRBJ2-1 | TRBV7-2 | CASTLPGHSLRNEQFF | TGTGCCAGTACACTCCCGGGCCACAGTTTGAGAAATGAGCAGTTCTTC
- | TRBJ1-6 | TRBV18 | CASSPWGTDLNSPLHF | TGTGCCAGCTCACCTTGGGGGACGGACCTTAATTCACCCCTCCACTTT
- | TRBJ1-1 | TRBV9 | CASSFGVLGSPSKGKMNTEAFF | TGTGCCAGCAGCTTCGGGGTCCTGGGTTCTCCTTCAAAGGGAAAAATGAACACTGAAGCTTTCTTT
TRBD2 | TRBJ2-5 | TRBV5-5 | CASSSTSGGFETQYF | TGTGCCAGCAGCTCGACTAGCGGGGGGTTTGAGACCCAGTACTTC
- | TRBJ1-5 | TRBV30 | CAWSGGSGGNQPQHF | TGTGCCTGGAGTGGAGGCAGCGGGGGCAATCAGCCCCAGCATTTT
TRBD1 | TRBJ2-7 | TRBV7-9 | CASSPRTGSSYEQYF | TGTGCCAGCAGCCCCCGGACAGGGAGCTCCTACGAGCAGTACTTC
- | TRBJ1-2 | TRBV6-5 | CASSYSAVHYGYTF | TGTGCCAGCAGTTACTCCGCAGTCCACTATGGCTACACCTTC
- | TRBJ2-1 | TRBV10-2 | CASSKTSSIVYNEQFF | TGCGCCAGCAGCAAAACTAGCTCCATTGTCTACAATGAGCAGTTCTTC
TRBD1 | TRBJ2-7 | TRBV30 | CAWGDRGGTYEQYF | TGTGCCTGGGGGGACAGGGGAGGGACCTACGAGCAGTACTTC
- | TRBJ1-2 | TRBV5-6 | CASSFGDGYTF | TGTGCCAGCAGCTTCGGGGACGGCTACACCTTC
TRBD2 | TRBJ2-7 | TRBV7-6 | CASSRGAGGPRYEQYF | TGTGCCAGCAGCCGGGGAGCGGGAGGGCCGAGATACGAGCAGTACTTC
- | TRBJ1-6 | TRBV20-1 | CSAGDPLHF | TGCAGTGCTGGAGATCCCCTCCACTTT
TRBD1 | TRBJ2-3 | TRBV27 | CASSLGTGVGTDTQYF | TGTGCCAGCAGTTTGGGGACAGGGGTTGGCACAGATACGCAGTATTTT
- | TRBJ2-5 | TRBV2 | CASRDPRVGETQYF | TGTGCCAGCAGGGACCCGAGGGTAGGGGAGACCCAGTACTTC
TRBD2 | TRBJ2-2 | TRBV4-3 | CASSQGVAGGAGELFF | TGCGCCAGCAGCCAAGGGGTAGCGGGAGGGGCCGGGGAGCTGTTTTTT
- | TRBJ1-2 | TRBV29-1 | CSVPTGLGNDYTF | TGCAGCGTCCCGACAGGTCTCGGGAATGACTACACCTTC
TRBD1 | TRBJ2-1 | TRBV4-3 | CASSQDWTGGLEQFF | TGCGCCAGCAGCCAAGACTGGACAGGGGGCCTTGAGCAGTTCTTC
- | TRBJ1-1 | TRBV7-9 | CASSFWVTEAFF | TGTGCCAGCAGCTTCTGGGTCACTGAAGCTTTCTTT
- | TRBJ2-7 | TRBV11-2 | CASSLLVHEQYF | TGTGCCAGCAGCCTTCTAGTCCACGAGCAGTACTTC